This T cell receptor (beta chain) derives from a study of T cell repertoires in cytomegalovirus infection. On the study more broadly: Through public TCR beta signatures, both CMV infection and matching HLA type were indicated.

This clonotype was picked up a small number of times. Its antigen remains unknown. The CDR3 consists of 13 residues. Deletions cut 6 bases from V and 8 bases from J, with 16 bases between. TCRdb re-called the reads with MiXCR, one entry per CDR3 protein. The data hold over 100,000 distinct CDR3 sequences, with 25% to 35% observed a single time. This clonotype was sampled from a human donor in good health (CMV status not recorded). Some clones in this sample may be carry-over from other donors' samples. The source was CD8+ T cells from cultured PBMCs, collected from culture after CMV antigen stimulation. This sequence joins TRBV12-3 or TRBV12-4 and TRBJ1-2, with D perhaps TRBD1 (5 bases). The CDR3 sequence is CASSPYRREGYTF. The CDR3 DNA sequence: TGTGCCAGCAGCCCCTACCGCAGGGAAGGCTACACCTTC.